This T cell receptor (beta chain) was captured in a study of CD8+CD57+ T cells in acquired aplastic anemia. Study at large: Isolated CD4+ and CD8+ cells, once sorted, yielded DNA averaging about 3.1 ug.

Template material for TCR beta VDJ and CDR3 profiling consisted of genomic DNA. TCRdb ran MiXCR on the reads and lists one entry per CDR3 protein. The table has 170,000 or so distinct CDR3 sequences, around 60% seen once. V was trimmed by 7 bases and J by 9 bases, leaving 15 bases between them. This CDR3 has 12 residues. Germline lookup yields CDR1 SNHLY and CDR2 FYNNEI. The authors sequenced patients whose flow cytometry had shown CD8+CD57+ cell expansion. The sequenced sample was sorted CD4+, CD8+, or CD8+CD57+ T cells (not recorded which) from PBMCs. The chain has TRBV2 and TRBJ1-1; tentatively, D is TRBD1 (5 bases). The sequence derives from a human donor with aplastic anemia. The CDR3, as DNA: TGTGCCAGCACCGTGGGGCCTCGGAAAGCTTTCTTT. Translated, it gives CASTVGPRKAFF.